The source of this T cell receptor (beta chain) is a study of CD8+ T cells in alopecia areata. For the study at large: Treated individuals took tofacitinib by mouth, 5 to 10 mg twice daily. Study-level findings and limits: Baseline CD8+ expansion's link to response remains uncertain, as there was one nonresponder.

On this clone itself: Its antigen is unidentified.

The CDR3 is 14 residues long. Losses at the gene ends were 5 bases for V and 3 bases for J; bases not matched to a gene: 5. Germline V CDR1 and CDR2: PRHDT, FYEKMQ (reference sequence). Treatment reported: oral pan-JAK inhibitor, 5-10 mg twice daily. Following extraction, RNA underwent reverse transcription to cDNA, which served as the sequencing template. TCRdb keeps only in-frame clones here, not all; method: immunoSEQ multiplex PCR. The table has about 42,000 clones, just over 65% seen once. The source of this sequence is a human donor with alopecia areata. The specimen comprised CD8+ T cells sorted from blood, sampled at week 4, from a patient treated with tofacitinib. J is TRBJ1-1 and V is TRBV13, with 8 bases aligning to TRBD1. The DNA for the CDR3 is TGTGCCAGCAGCCCCAGACAGGGGCACACTGAAGCTTTCTTT. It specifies CASSPRQGHTEAFF.